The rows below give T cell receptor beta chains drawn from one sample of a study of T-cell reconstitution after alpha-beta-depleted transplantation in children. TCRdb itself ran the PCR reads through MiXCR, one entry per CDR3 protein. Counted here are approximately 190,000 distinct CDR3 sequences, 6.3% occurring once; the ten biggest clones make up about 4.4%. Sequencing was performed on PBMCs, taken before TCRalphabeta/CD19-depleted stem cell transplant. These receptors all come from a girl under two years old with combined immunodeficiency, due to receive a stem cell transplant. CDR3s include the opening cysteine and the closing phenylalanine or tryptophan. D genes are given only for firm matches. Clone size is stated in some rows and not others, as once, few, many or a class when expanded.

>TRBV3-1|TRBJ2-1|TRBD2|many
TGTGCCAGCAGCCTTTCTAGCGGGAGTTATGAGTTCTTC
CASSLSSGSYEFF
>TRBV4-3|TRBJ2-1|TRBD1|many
TGCGCCAGCAGCCAGGGACAGGGTCTATTACGCGAGCAGTTCTTC
CASSQGQGLLREQFF
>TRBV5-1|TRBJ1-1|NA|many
TGCGCCAGCGGCGGGACTAAGGGAACTGAAGCTTTCTTT
CASGGTKGTEAFF
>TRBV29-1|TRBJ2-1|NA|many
TGCAGCGTTGAAGATCCTTTTTCGGAGGGCCTCTCCTACAATGAGCAGTTCTTC
CSVEDPFSEGLSYNEQFF
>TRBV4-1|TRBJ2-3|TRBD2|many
TGCGCCAGCAGCCAAACCAAAGCGGGGGGTGCAGATACGCAGTATTTT
CASSQTKAGGADTQYF
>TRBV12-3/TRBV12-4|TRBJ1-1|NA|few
TGTGCCAGCAGTCAGGTTCACGAAGCTTTCTTT
CASSQVHEAFF
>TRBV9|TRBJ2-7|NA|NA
TGTGCCAGCAGCGCTGGACAGTTCTCCTACGAGCAGTACTTC
CASSAGQFSYEQYF
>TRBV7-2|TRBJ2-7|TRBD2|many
TGTGCCAGCAGCCGGGGACTAGGGATGAGCTCCTACGAGCAGTACTTC
CASSRGLGMSSYEQYF
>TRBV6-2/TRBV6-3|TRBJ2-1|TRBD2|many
TGTGCCAGCAGTTACCTGGGGGGGGCCTACAATGAGCAGTTCTTC
CASSYLGGAYNEQFF
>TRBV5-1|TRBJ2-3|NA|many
TGCGCCAGCAGAAGTACTGACCCGGGACACGGTTTCACAGATACGCAGTATTTT
CASRSTDPGHGFTDTQYF
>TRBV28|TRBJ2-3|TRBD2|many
TGTGCCAGCAGTTTACCCCCCAGCGGGGTGGGCACAGATACGCAGTATTTT
CASSLPPSGVGTDTQYF
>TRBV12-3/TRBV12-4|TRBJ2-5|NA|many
TGTGCCAGCAGTTTCCGAGGGACGCCTGAAGAGACCCAGTACTTC
CASSFRGTPEETQYF
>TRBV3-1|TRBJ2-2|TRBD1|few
TGTGCCAGCAGTCCCCCTCTAGGGACAGGGCGGATCACCGGGGAGCTGTTTTTT
CASSPPLGTGRITGELFF
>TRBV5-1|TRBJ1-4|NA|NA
TGCGCCAGCAGCTTGGGGGGGATAGCTAATGAAAAACTGTTTTTT
CASSLGGIANEKLFF
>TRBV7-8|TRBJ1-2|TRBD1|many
TGTGCCAGCAGCTTCGGGACAGGGATCTATGGCTACACCTTC
CASSFGTGIYGYTF
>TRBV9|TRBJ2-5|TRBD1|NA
TGTGCCAGCAGCCCCCGGACAGGGGGTGAACAAGAGACCCAGTACTTC
CASSPRTGGEQETQYF
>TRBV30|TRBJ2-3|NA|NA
TGTGCCTGGACCATTGCGGGGGCCAGAGATACGCAGTATTTT
CAWTIAGARDTQYF
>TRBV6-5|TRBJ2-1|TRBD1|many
TGTGCCAGCAGTTACGTGGGACAGGGCGGTGAGCAGTTCTTC
CASSYVGQGGEQFF
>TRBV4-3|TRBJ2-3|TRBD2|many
TGCGCCAGCAGCCAGCCTAGCGGGGGGATAGATACGCAGTATTTT
CASSQPSGGIDTQYF
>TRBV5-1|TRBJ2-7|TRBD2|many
TGCGCCAGCACTCTAAATAGCGGGCACTACGAGCAGTACTTC
CASTLNSGHYEQYF
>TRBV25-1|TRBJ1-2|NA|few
TGTGCCAGCAGTGCGGGGACTGGATATGGCTACACCTTC
CASSAGTGYGYTF
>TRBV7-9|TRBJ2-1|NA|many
TGTGCCAGCAGCGTGAGTGACAGTTCCTACAATGAGCAGTTCTTC
CASSVSDSSYNEQFF
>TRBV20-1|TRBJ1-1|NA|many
TGCAGTGCTAGGAAGGTAACGGGGGCTGAAGCTTTCTTT
CSARKVTGAEAFF
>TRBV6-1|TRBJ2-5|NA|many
TGTGCCAGCAGATTCCAAGAGACCCAGTACTTC
CASRFQETQYF
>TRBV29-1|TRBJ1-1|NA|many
TGCAGCGTTGAAGGGCACAATGATGAAGCTTTCTTT
CSVEGHNDEAFF
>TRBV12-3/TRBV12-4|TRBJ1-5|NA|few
TGTGCCAGCAGTTTCGGGGGGCGAGATCAGCCCCAGCATTTT
CASSFGGRDQPQHF
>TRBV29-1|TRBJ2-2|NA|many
TGCAGCGCGTTGCTGGAAACCGGGGAGCTGTTTTTT
CSALLETGELFF
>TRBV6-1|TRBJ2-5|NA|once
TGTGCCAGCACCCCTTCCACAGGCCAAGAGACCCAGTACTTC
CASTPSTGQETQYF
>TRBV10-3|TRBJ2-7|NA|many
TGTGCCATCAGTGGGACCGGGGTGGGAGAGCAGTACTTC
CAISGTGVGEQYF
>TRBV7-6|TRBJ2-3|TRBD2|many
TGTGCCAGCAGCATGGGACTAGCGGCCACAGATACGCAGTATTTT
CASSMGLAATDTQYF
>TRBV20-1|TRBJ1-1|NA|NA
TGCAGTGCTAGGTCCGGGATTGAAGCTTTCTTT
CSARSGIEAFF